The 15 T cell receptor beta chains below all came from one sample that was sequenced in a study of CD8 T cells in Susac syndrome. The RNA input was roughly 0.45 to 1 ug, and it was reverse transcribed with random hexamers. TCRdb processed the immunoSEQ multiplex PCR reads anew with MiXCR; each CDR3 protein has one entry. Of some 130,000 distinct CDR3 sequences listed, around 95% were seen once; the top ten hold about 0.18%. The sample was CD8+ T cells from PBMCs. Source of these receptors: a human donor with Susac syndrome.

The chain joins TRBV7-2 to TRBJ2-3; no clear D gene. The CDR3 sequence is 15 residues long. Trimming took 1 base from V and 0 from J, leaving 8 bases between them. Germline CDR1 and CDR2: SGHTA and FQGNSA. The CDR3 is CASSLDADSTDTQYF. The CDR3 bases are TGTGCCAGCAGCTTAGATGCCGATAGCACAGATACGCAGTATTTT.

V usage is TRBV15 and J usage is TRBJ1-1; perhaps TRBD1 as D (6 bases). CDR3 size: 14 residues. CDR1 and CDR2 from the germline V gene are LNHNV and YYDKDF (reference sequence). V lost 4 bases and J 7 bases, leaving 16 bases between the germline ends. CDR3 sequence (DNA): TGTGCCACCAGCATAAGGGGGGGTGCCCTTGAAGCTTTCTTT. Translated, it gives CATSIRGGALEAFF.

This clonotype occurred once. J is TRBJ1-2 and V is TRBV29-1; no clear D gene. V lost 0 bases and J 6 bases, leaving 17 bases between the germline ends. CDR1 and CDR2 (germline): SQVTM, ANQGSEA. The length of the CDR3 is 15 residues. CDR3 bases: TGCAGCGTTGAAGATTGGTTTGTAGGAGTCGATGGCTACACCTTC. It translates to CSVEDWFVGVDGYTF.

V and J are TRBV29-1 and TRBJ2-5; tentatively, D is TRBD1 or TRBD2 (5 bases each). The CDR3 loop spans 14 amino acids. V shed 4 bases and J shed 7 bases, with 19 bases lying between them. Germline V lookup: CDR1 SQVTM, CDR2 ANQGSEA. This CDR3 reads CSVAPWQGEGTQYF. The CDR3 DNA reads TGCAGCGTTGCCCCGTGGCAGGGAGAAGGGACCCAGTACTTC.

J is TRBJ2-7 and V is TRBV20-1, with 8 bases matching TRBD1. CDR3 length: 12 residues. Germline CDR1 is DFQATT and CDR2 is SNEGSKA (reference sequence). V shed 6 bases, J shed 3 bases, and the junction held 4 bases outside the gene matches. The CDR3 bases are TGCAGTGCGAATACAGGGGGCTACGAGCAGTACTTC. It codes for CSANTGGYEQYF.

The rearrangement uses TRBV2 and TRBJ2-7, with TRBD2 identical over 9 bases. V lost 3 bases and J lost 6; bases outside the gene matches: 9. Germline V lookup: CDR1 SNHLY, CDR2 FYNNEI. The CDR3 contains 15 residues. CDR3 residues: CASSERSSGRREQYF. Written as DNA, the CDR3 is TGTGCCAGCAGTGAGAGATCCAGCGGGAGGCGCGAGCAGTACTTC.

This chain uses TRBV12-3 or TRBV12-4 with TRBJ2-2; D gene ambiguous. The CDR3 is 11 residues long. V lost 4 bases to trimming and J lost 6 bases, with 3 bases between them. CDR3 bases: TGTGCCAGCAGTTCTTCCGGGGAGCTGTTTTTT. Translated, it gives CASSSSGELFF.

As regards this clonotype: The junction and the germline gene differ at one end; a read error may be behind it. The chain is built from TRBV12-3 or TRBV12-4 and TRBJ1-5; D gene ambiguous. The CDR3 is 12 amino acids. This chain's CDR3 is CASSFSGRELGF. Written as DNA, the CDR3 is TGTGCCAGCAGTTTCAGCGGCCGTGAGCTAGGTTTT.

V usage is TRBV6-5 and J usage is TRBJ1-2; perhaps TRBD1 as D (5 bases). The CDR3 extends over 13 amino acids. V was shortened by 5 bases and J by 8 bases, with 15 bases between the two germline ends. Germline V gene lookup returns CDR1 MNHEY and CDR2 SVGAGI. The CDR3 nucleotides are TGTGCCAGCAGTGGAAGCAGGGAGGGAGGCTACACCTTC. Protein product: CASSGSREGGYTF.

The chain has TRBV5-4 and TRBJ2-7; tentative D call: TRBD1 (7 bases). Germline loops: CDR1 SGHNT, CDR2 YYREEE (reference sequence). V gave up 5 bases and J gave up 3 bases, with 12 bases separating them. The CDR3 length is 13 residues. CDR3 DNA sequence: TGTGCCAGCAGAGGCGGGACAGACTACGAGCAGTACTTC. This translates into CASRGGTDYEQYF.

This rearrangement joins TRBV13 to TRBJ2-2; a weak D match, TRBD2 (6 bases). Trimming cost V 4 bases and J 4 bases, with 16 bases left between them. CDR1 and CDR2 from the germline V gene are PRHDT and FYEKMQ (reference sequence). The CDR3 consists of 16 residues. As DNA, the CDR3 is TGTGCCAGCAGCTCCCCGTTTAACGGGGGCACCGGGGAGCTGTTTTTT. This sequence encodes CASSSPFNGGTGELFF.

The chain combines TRBV20-1 with TRBJ2-1; 10 bases line up with TRBD2. With V trimmed by 5 bases and J by 8 bases, 6 bases remained unmatched. The CDR3 length is 13 residues. The V gene's germline CDR1 is DFQATT and CDR2 SNEGSKA (reference sequence). CDR3 in amino acids: CSAPLAGDDEQFF. In DNA form, the CDR3 reads TGCAGTGCTCCGCTAGCGGGAGACGATGAGCAGTTCTTC.

The gene calls are TRBV7-8 and TRBJ2-3; 8 bases are shared with TRBD2. Germline trimming cut 2 bases from V and 6 bases from J; bases unmatched to any gene: 7. CDR1 and CDR2 from the germline V gene are SGHVS and FQNEAQ. The CDR3 is 15 residues long. The CDR3 nucleotides read TGTGCCAGCAGCTTAATCGGGGGGGCGGTGGATACGCAGTATTTT. The encoded protein is CASSLIGGAVDTQYF.

This chain links TRBV15 with TRBJ2-5; a weak D match, TRBD1 (7 bases). This CDR3 has 17 residues. The germline V and J ends were trimmed by 1 base and 5 bases, with 20 bases remaining between them. CDR1 is LNHNV and CDR2 is YYDKDF in the germline V gene (reference sequence). As DNA, the CDR3 is TGTGCCACCAGCAGAGTTGAGCGGGCCAGGGGGGATGAGACCCAGTACTTC. This gives the protein CATSRVERARGDETQYF.

The rearrangement links TRBV12-3 or TRBV12-4 to TRBJ2-3; D unclear. Deletions cut 8 bases from V and 5 bases from J, with 8 bases between. The CDR3 covers 11 residues. In nucleotides, the CDR3 is TGTGCCAGCGGGGAACTAGATACGCAGTATTTT. Its translation: CASGELDTQYF.